The rows below give T cell receptor beta chains drawn from one sample of a study of neurological immune-mediated disorders. TCRdb reprocessed the 5' RACE reads with MiXCR, giving one entry per CDR3 protein. The table includes some 60,000 distinct CDR3 sequences, 2% to 2.5% detected once. The sample consisted of PBMCs. The origin of the receptors is a man aged 50-60 years with multiple sclerosis. CDR3s include the opening cysteine and the closing phenylalanine or tryptophan. The D gene is left open where the match is weak. Clone sizes are shown as once, few, many or a size class.

J gene: TRBJ1-5
V gene: TRBV29-1
D gene: TRBD1
clone size: many
CDR3 protein: CSVTGTGPNQPQHF
CDR3 DNA: TGCAGCGTGACCGGGACAGGGCCCAATCAGCCCCAGCATTTT

J gene: TRBJ1-1
V gene: TRBV4-3
D gene: TRBD1
clone size: many
CDR3 protein: CASSLYRGLAEAFF
CDR3 DNA: TGCGCCAGCAGCCTATATAGGGGGCTTGCTGAAGCTTTCTTT

J gene: TRBJ2-7
V gene: TRBV12-3/TRBV12-4
D gene: .
clone size: many
CDR3 protein: CASSLLVSYEQYF
CDR3 DNA: TGTGCCAGCAGTTTATTGGTCAGCTACGAGCAGTACTTC

J gene: TRBJ1-1
V gene: TRBV12-3/TRBV12-4
D gene: .
clone size: many
CDR3 protein: CASSPLPNTEAFF
CDR3 DNA: TGTGCCAGCAGTCCCCTACCCAACACTGAAGCTTTCTTT

J gene: TRBJ2-1
V gene: TRBV20-1
D gene: TRBD2
clone size: many
CDR3 protein: CSARDPSGGPRQFF
CDR3 DNA: TGCAGTGCTAGAGATCCAAGCGGGGGGCCCCGTCAGTTCTTC

J gene: TRBJ2-1
V gene: TRBV21-1
D gene: .
clone size: many
CDR3 protein: CASSKAPTPSGGSSYNEQFF
CDR3 DNA: TGTGCCAGCAGCAAAGCCCCAACCCCTAGCGGGGGTAGCTCCTACAATGAGCAGTTCTTC

J gene: TRBJ2-3
V gene: TRBV6-1
D gene: .
clone size: many
CDR3 protein: CASSEVRGDTQYF
CDR3 DNA: TGTGCCAGCAGTGAAGTTAGGGGTGATACGCAGTATTTT

J gene: TRBJ1-1
V gene: TRBV14
D gene: .
clone size: many
CDR3 protein: CASSRRDVGTEAFF
CDR3 DNA: TGTGCCAGCAGCCGCAGGGACGTCGGCACTGAAGCTTTCTTT

J gene: TRBJ1-4
V gene: TRBV7-2
D gene: .
clone size: many
CDR3 protein: CASSLGASAGPLFF
CDR3 DNA: TGTGCCAGCAGCTTAGGGGCTTCGGCAGGGCCACTGTTTTTT

J gene: TRBJ2-2
V gene: TRBV9
D gene: TRBD1
clone size: few
CDR3 protein: CASSATGDNTGELFF
CDR3 DNA: TGTGCCAGCAGCGCGACAGGGGATAACACCGGGGAGCTGTTTTTT

J gene: TRBJ1-6
V gene: TRBV10-3
D gene: .
clone size: many
CDR3 protein: CAIGRESSYNSPLHF
CDR3 DNA: TGTGCCATCGGGCGGGAGAGCTCCTATAATTCACCCCTCCACTTT

J gene: TRBJ1-2
V gene: TRBV6-5
D gene: .
clone size: many
CDR3 protein: CASSSGAFGKTF
CDR3 DNA: TGTGCCAGCAGTTCCGGGGCATTCGGCAAGACCTTC

J gene: TRBJ1-2
V gene: TRBV7-2
D gene: .
clone size: many
CDR3 protein: CASSLNSQNYGYTF
CDR3 DNA: TGTGCCAGCAGCTTGAACTCACAGAACTATGGCTACACCTTC

J gene: TRBJ2-7
V gene: TRBV28
D gene: .
clone size: many
CDR3 protein: CASSLYGAYYEQYF
CDR3 DNA: TGTGCCAGCAGTTTATACGGGGCCTACTACGAGCAGTACTTC

J gene: TRBJ2-3
V gene: TRBV12-3/TRBV12-4
D gene: .
clone size: many
CDR3 protein: CASSKQGLYSTDTQYF
CDR3 DNA: TGTGCCAGCAGCAAACAGGGACTCTATAGCACAGATACGCAGTATTTT

J gene: TRBJ1-1
V gene: TRBV5-1
D gene: .
clone size: many
CDR3 protein: CASSLASGGTEAFF
CDR3 DNA: TGCGCCAGCAGCTTAGCTTCAGGTGGCACTGAAGCTTTCTTT

J gene: TRBJ2-1
V gene: TRBV7-8
D gene: .
clone size: many
CDR3 protein: CASSLAGGDYNEQFF
CDR3 DNA: TGTGCCAGCAGCTTAGCGGGGGGCGACTACAATGAGCAGTTCTTC

J gene: TRBJ2-5
V gene: TRBV27
D gene: TRBD1
clone size: many
CDR3 protein: CATRRGTPQETQYF
CDR3 DNA: TGTGCCACCCGCAGGGGGACACCACAAGAGACCCAGTACTTC

J gene: TRBJ2-6
V gene: TRBV7-2
D gene: TRBD1
clone size: many
CDR3 protein: CASSFTGAGANVLTF
CDR3 DNA: TGTGCCAGCAGCTTTACAGGGGCTGGGGCCAACGTCCTGACTTTC

J gene: TRBJ2-7
V gene: TRBV6-5
D gene: TRBD1
clone size: many
CDR3 protein: CASRAGTGLSYEQYF
CDR3 DNA: TGTGCCAGCAGGGCCGGGACAGGCCTCTCCTACGAGCAGTACTTC

J gene: TRBJ2-1
V gene: TRBV6-2/TRBV6-3
D gene: TRBD2
clone size: many
CDR3 protein: CASSYTRTPGLAGGYNEQFF
CDR3 DNA: TGTGCCAGCAGTTATACTCGAACCCCGGGACTAGCGGGGGGTTACAATGAGCAGTTCTTC

J gene: TRBJ1-3
V gene: TRBV18
D gene: .
clone size: few
CDR3 protein: CASSPSSGNTIYF
CDR3 DNA: TGTGCCAGCTCACCGAGCTCTGGAAACACCATATATTTT

J gene: TRBJ2-1
V gene: TRBV20-1
D gene: .
clone size: many
CDR3 protein: CSARQFWSYNEQFF
CDR3 DNA: TGCAGTGCCCGGCAGTTTTGGTCCTACAATGAGCAGTTCTTC

J gene: TRBJ1-5
V gene: TRBV7-9
D gene: TRBD1
clone size: many
CDR3 protein: CASSRQGGNQPQHF
CDR3 DNA: TGTGCCAGCAGCCGACAGGGGGGCAATCAGCCCCAGCATTTT

J gene: TRBJ1-1
V gene: TRBV5-1
D gene: .
clone size: many
CDR3 protein: CASSLLRDTEAFF
CDR3 DNA: TGCGCCAGCAGCCTACTCCGGGACACTGAAGCTTTCTTT

J gene: TRBJ1-1
V gene: TRBV7-2
D gene: .
clone size: many
CDR3 protein: CASSPRDVNTEAFF
CDR3 DNA: TGTGCCAGCAGCCCCCGGGATGTGAACACTGAAGCTTTCTTT

J gene: TRBJ2-5
V gene: TRBV5-1
D gene: .
clone size: many
CDR3 protein: CASSLIREETQYF
CDR3 DNA: TGCGCCAGCAGCCTTATCAGGGAAGAGACCCAGTACTTC

J gene: TRBJ2-1
V gene: TRBV4-3
D gene: TRBD1
clone size: many
CDR3 protein: CASSQAGTGIYNEQFF
CDR3 DNA: TGCGCCAGCAGCCAAGCCGGGACAGGGATCTACAATGAGCAGTTCTTC

J gene: TRBJ1-2
V gene: TRBV5-1
D gene: .
clone size: many
CDR3 protein: CASGPGPNDGGYTF
CDR3 DNA: TGCGCCAGCGGACCGGGACCCAACGACGGGGGCTACACCTTC